The 8 T cell receptor beta chains reported below all come from one sample, sequenced in a study of T cell repertoires in cytomegalovirus infection. MiXCR was run by TCRdb on the reads, yielding one entry per CDR3 protein. The sample lists around 100,000 distinct CDR3 sequences; 15% to 20% were seen once. Sequencing was done on a sample of PBMCs. These receptors were taken from a human donor in good health (CMV status not recorded). Some clones in this sample may be carry-over from other donors' samples.

V gene TRBV14 combines with J gene TRBJ1-2; no reliable D call. The germline V gene has CDR1 SGHDN and CDR2 FVKESK. This CDR3 has 11 amino acids. The V and J ends lost 1 base and 13 bases respectively, with 10 bases between them. The CDR3 spells CASSQGETVTF. The CDR3 DNA sequence: TGTGCCAGCAGCCAAGGAGAGACTGTCACCTTC.

This clonotype was seen a few times. V and J are TRBV6-2 or TRBV6-3 and TRBJ2-3; 15 bases align to TRBD2. The CDR3 has 17 residues. J lost 6 bases, V lost 5 bases, and 9 bases had no gene match. Germline values: CDR1 MNHEY, CDR2 SVGEGT. The CDR3 here is CASSRFGTSGGMDTQYF. The CDR3, as DNA: TGTGCCAGCAGTCGTTTCGGGACTAGCGGGGGGATGGATACGCAGTATTTT.

For this clonotype: This may be a read error: a much more frequent sequence differs by one nucleotide. The rearrangement uses TRBV7-2 and TRBJ2-1; perhaps TRBD2 as D (5 bases). This CDR3 spans 15 amino acids. CDR1 SGHTA and CDR2 FQGNSA come from the germline V gene. The CDR3 DNA is TGTGCCAGCAGCGATAGCGCGGTGACACCTTCTGAGCAGATCTTC. The encoded protein is CASSDSAVTPSEQIF.

This sequence joins TRBV10-3 and TRBJ1-1, with D possibly TRBD1 on 5 matching bases. This CDR3 region has 15 residues. V was trimmed by 0 bases and J by 5 bases, leaving 13 bases between them. Germline V gene lookup returns CDR1 ENHRY and CDR2 SYGVKD. DNA of the CDR3: TGTGCCATCAGTGAGTCAGAAGGGGAAGGGACTGAAGCTTTCTTT. Its protein is CAISESEGEGTEAFF.

This clonotype appeared once. This chain links TRBV25-1 with TRBJ1-4, with 7 positions matching TRBD1. J lost 3 bases, V lost 6 bases, and 7 bases had no gene match. Germline V gene lookup returns CDR1 MGHDK and CDR2 SYGVNS. This CDR3 has 15 residues. The CDR3, as DNA: TGTGCCAGCAGAAACAGGGGTTCGGCTAATGAAAAACTGTTTTTT. This gives the protein CASRNRGSANEKLFF.

This clonotype turned up a few times. The chain joins TRBV19 to TRBJ2-1; 7 nucleotides line up with TRBD1. This CDR3 region has 18 residues. V lost 5 bases, J lost 7 bases, and 20 bases stayed unmatched. CDR1 and CDR2 (germline): LNHDA, SQIVND (reference sequence). The CDR3 sequence: CASSPYGFTGDDENEQFF. CDR3 DNA: TGTGCCAGTAGTCCCTACGGCTTTACAGGGGATGACGAGAATGAGCAGTTCTTC.

In its sample, this clonotype was seen a few times. The chain is built from TRBV12-3 or TRBV12-4 and TRBJ2-2; D gene uncertain. Trimming shortened V by 6 bases and J by 6 bases, and 11 bases separated the two germline ends. This CDR3 comprises 13 residues. The chain's CDR3 is CASSSQLSGELFF. CDR3 nucleotide sequence: TGTGCCAGCAGCTCACAGTTATCCGGGGAGCTGTTTTTT.

This clonotype was recorded many times. The chain has TRBV7-9 and TRBJ1-4, with D possibly matching TRBD1 (5 bases). The ends were cut back, 10 bases at V and 3 bases at J, with 12 bases in the middle. Germline V gives CDR1 SEHNR, CDR2 FQNEAQ (reference sequence). This CDR3 has 13 amino acids. CDR3 nucleotide sequence: TGTGCCACCTCGAGGGGAGCTAATGAAAAACTGTTTTTT. Protein sequence: CATSRGANEKLFF.